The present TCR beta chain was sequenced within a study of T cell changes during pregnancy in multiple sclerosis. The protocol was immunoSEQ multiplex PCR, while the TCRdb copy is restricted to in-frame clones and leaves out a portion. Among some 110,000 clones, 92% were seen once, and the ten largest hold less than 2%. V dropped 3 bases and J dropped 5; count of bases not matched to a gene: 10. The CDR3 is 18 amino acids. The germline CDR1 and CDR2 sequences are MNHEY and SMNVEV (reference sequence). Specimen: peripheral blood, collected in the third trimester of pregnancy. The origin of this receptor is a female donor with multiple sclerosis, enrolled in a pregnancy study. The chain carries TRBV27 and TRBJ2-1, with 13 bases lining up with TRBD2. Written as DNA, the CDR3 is TGTGCCAGCAGTTTTCGGACTAGCGGGAGTACCCCCCACAATGAGCAGTTCTTC. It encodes CASSFRTSGSTPHNEQFF.